This entry lists 20 T cell receptor beta chains sequenced from one sample in a study of Graves' ophthalmopathy and Graves' hyperthyroidism. RNA transcripts were the source from which TCR beta CDR3 regions were amplified. First-round RT-PCR used HTBI primers; second-round multiplex PCR followed. TCRdb reanalysed the multiplex PCR reads using MiXCR and keeps one entry per CDR3 protein. The data contain 200,000 to 250,000 distinct CDR3 sequences, 45% of them singletons. Input material: peripheral blood. These receptors all stem from an adult man with Graves' ophthalmopathy.

V is TRBV12-3 or TRBV12-4 and J is TRBJ2-5; TRBD1 matches 8 bases. The CDR3 sequence is 15 residues long. Trimming took 4 bases from V and 7 from J; bases not matched to a gene: 11. In DNA, the CDR3 is TGTGCCAGCAGTTCCGGGACAGGACGCGAAGGGACCCAGTACTTC. Its protein product is CASSSGTGREGTQYF.

The genes are TRBV28 and TRBJ1-4; tentative D call: TRBD1 (6 bases). The CDR3 spans 14 residues. V gave up 6 bases and J gave up 6 bases, with 14 bases separating them. CDR1 MDHEN and CDR2 SYDVKM come from the germline V gene. CDR3 bases: TGTGCCAGCAGGGGGGGCGGGACGGATGAAAAACTGTTTTTT. It encodes CASRGGGTDEKLFF.

Remarks on this clonotype: A read error may account for a junction end that differs from germline. This chain links TRBV10-3 with TRBJ2-7; maybe TRBD2 (7 bases). Germline V gene sequence: CDR1 ENHRY, CDR2 SYGVKD. This CDR3 has 15 amino acids. The CDR3 sequence: CASSYVGGRYDEQYF. In DNA form, the CDR3 reads TGTGCCAGCAGTTACGTCGGGGGGCGTTACGACGAGCAGTACTTC.

This clonotype was found a few times. The CDR3 reads CASSFGLAAEQYF. CDR3 DNA: TGTGCCAGCAGTTTTGGACTAGCGGCGGAGCAGTACTTC. V and J are TRBV2 and TRBJ2-7, with 10 bases that match TRBD2. The CDR3 totals 13 residues. The V gene's germline CDR1 is SNHLY and CDR2 FYNNEI. The trim removed 5 bases at V and 7 bases at J, leaving 5 bases unmatched.

The chain links TRBV20-1 to TRBJ1-3; TRBD1 matches at 7 bases. This CDR3 comprises 17 residues. V shed 0 bases and J 0 bases; nucleotides not matched to a gene: 8. Germline V gene lookup returns CDR1 DFQATT and CDR2 SNEGSKA (reference sequence). CDR3 nucleotides: TGCAGTGCTAGAGACTACAGACAGGGAGCCTCTGGAAACACCATATATTTT. Translated: CSARDYRQGASGNTIYF.

The V call is TRBV20-1, the J call TRBJ1-4; TRBD1 matches at 10 bases. With 3 bases clipped from V and 6 bases from J, the junction kept 4 bases outside the gene matches. The CDR3 loop spans 14 amino acids. Germline CDR1 reads DFQATT; CDR2 reads SNEGSKA (reference sequence). Here the CDR3 DNA reads TGCAGTGCTAGGAGGGGGACAGGGGATGAAAAACTGTTTTTT. Protein product: CSARRGTGDEKLFF.

This clonotype was counted a few times. CDR3 sequence reads: CASSYMGQDSNQPQHF. Written as DNA, the CDR3 is TGTGCCAGCAGTTACATGGGACAGGATAGCAATCAGCCCCAGCATTTT. This rearrangement joins TRBV6-6 to TRBJ1-5; TRBD1 matches at 8 bases. Germline V gene sequence: CDR1 MNHNY, CDR2 SVGAGI (reference sequence). This CDR3 comprises 16 residues. Trimming removed 2 bases from V and 0 bases from J; junction bases left unmatched: 3.

The chain recombines TRBV25-1 with TRBJ1-1, with TRBD1 identical over 8 bases. V trimming: 4 bases; J trimming: 4 bases; junction bases outside the gene matches: 8. Germline CDR1 MGHDK, CDR2 SYGVNS. The CDR3 contains 15 residues. CDR3 protein: CASSGYQGAGTEAFF. DNA of the CDR3: TGTGCCAGCAGTGGCTACCAGGGGGCCGGCACTGAAGCTTTCTTT.

In its sample, this clonotype was seen many times. The chain uses TRBV10-2 and TRBJ2-5; possibly TRBD1 or TRBD2 for D (5 bases each). The CDR3 runs 12 residues. From germline, CDR1 is WSHSY and CDR2 SAAADI. V was cut by 4 bases and J by 4 bases, with 7 bases left in between. CDR3 DNA: TGCGCCAGCAGTGCCGGGACAGAGACCCAGTACTTC. Its protein product is CASSAGTETQYF.

V is TRBV5-6 and J is TRBJ2-5; D not certain. CDR1 and CDR2 (germline): SGHDT, YYEEEE. The CDR3 spans 15 residues. V dropped 4 bases and J dropped 0 bases, with 13 bases sitting between them. In nucleotides, the CDR3 is TGTGCCAGCAGCGGCGGACGACGGGACCAAGAGACCCAGTACTTC. The encoded protein is CASSGGRRDQETQYF. Full variable domain (outside the CDR3, taken from reference TRBV5-6 and TRBJ2-5): DAGVTQSPTHLIKTRGQQVTLRCSPKSGHDTVSWYQQALGQGPQFIFQYYEEEERQRGNFPDRFSGHQFPNYSSELNVNALLLGDSALYLCASSGGRRDQETQYFGPGTRLLVL.

This clonotype was recorded only once. The rearrangement links TRBV5-6 to TRBJ2-5, with 7 bases fitting TRBD2. This CDR3 has 14 amino acids. The germline gives CDR1 SGHDT, CDR2 YYEEEE. Trimming removed 4 bases from V and 1 base from J; junction bases left unmatched: 4. CDR3 in amino acids: CASSTGTIQETQYF. In DNA form, the CDR3 reads TGTGCCAGCAGCACCGGGACTATCCAAGAGACCCAGTACTTC.

CDR3 sequence reads: CSARAQGNTGELFF. CDR3 DNA: TGCAGTGCTAGGGCCCAGGGAAACACCGGGGAGCTGTTTTTT. The chain uses TRBV20-1 and TRBJ2-2, with D tentatively TRBD1 (5 bases). The CDR3 has 14 residues. Trimming took 3 bases from V and 2 from J, leaving 10 bases between them. Looked up from germline, CDR1 is DFQATT and CDR2 is SNEGSKA (reference sequence).

CDR3 protein: CSASRVRGSTETQYF. CDR3 sequence (DNA): TGCAGTGCTAGCAGGGTTCGGGGGTCGACAGAGACCCAGTACTTC. The V call is TRBV20-1, the J call TRBJ2-5; weak D call: TRBD2 (6 bases). Trimming removed 3 bases from V and 4 bases from J, with 18 bases in between. The CDR3 consists of 15 residues. Germline CDR1 and CDR2: DFQATT and SNEGSKA (reference sequence).

This clonotype occurred once. The gene calls are TRBV9 and TRBJ1-4; D is uncertain. CDR1 and CDR2 from the germline V gene are SGDLS and YYNGEE. The V and J ends lost 4 bases and 7 bases respectively, with 23 bases between them. There are 17 residues in the CDR3. As DNA, the CDR3 is TGTGCCAGCAGCCCTACACTTGACACGGCCGAGGGTGAAAAACTGTTTTTT. It encodes CASSPTLDTAEGEKLFF.

This clonotype was seen ten or more times. The chain recombines TRBV2 with TRBJ1-2; perhaps TRBD1 as D (6 bases). The V gene lost 6 bases and the J gene lost 2 bases, with 10 bases spanning the gap. Germline CDR1 reads SNHLY; CDR2 reads FYNNEI. The CDR3 spans 13 residues. Written as DNA, the CDR3 is TGTGCCAGCAGGGGGAGGGGGAACTATGGCTACACCTTC. Residues: CASRGRGNYGYTF.

This clonotype was seen only a few times. For the CDR3, the DNA is TGTGCCAGCAGTGATGTAGGGAACACTGAAGCTTTCTTT. Translation gives CASSDVGNTEAFF. The chain carries TRBV2 and TRBJ1-1; the D is unclear. CDR3 length: 13 residues. Trimming pared 3 bases from V and 1 base from J, leaving 6 bases between. CDR1 is SNHLY and CDR2 is FYNNEI in the germline V gene. The entire variable domain, with the rest obtained from reference TRBV2 and TRBJ1-1, is as follows: EPEVTQTPSHQVTQMGQEVILRCVPISNHLYFYWYRQILGQKVEFLVSFYNNEISEKSEIFDDQFSVERPDGSNFTLKIRSTKLEDSAMYFCASSDVGNTEAFFGQGTRLTVV.

Worth noting for this clonotype: Just one base apart from a much larger clone, this may be a read error. The gene calls are TRBV7-9 and TRBJ1-2, with D maybe TRBD1 (5 bases). Germline CDR1 and CDR2: SEHNR and FQNEAQ (reference sequence). The CDR3 loop spans 15 amino acids. The CDR3 is CASSLGGRPVYGCTF. CDR3 in DNA: TGTGCCAGCAGCTTAGGGGGACGGCCCGTGTATGGCTGCACCTTC.

CDR3 DNA sequence: TGTGCCAGCAGCTTGGAGGCAGGGCGAGGCTACACCTTC. This encodes CASSLEAGRGYTF. The chain employs TRBV4-2 and TRBJ1-2, with D perhaps matching TRBD1 (5 bases). The CDR3 is made up of 13 amino acids. Trimming shortened V by 5 bases and J by 8 bases, and 15 bases separated the two germline ends. Per the germline V gene, CDR1 is LGHNA and CDR2 is YNFKEQ.

In its sample, this clonotype was seen a few times. This chain links TRBV2 with TRBJ1-2; D is possibly TRBD1 (5 bases). The CDR3 has 15 amino acids. Germline V gene lookup returns CDR1 SNHLY and CDR2 FYNNEI. V was trimmed by 6 bases and J by 6 bases, leaving 20 bases between them. The CDR3: CASSPGRVVLDGYTF. In DNA, the CDR3 is TGTGCCAGCAGCCCGGGACGAGTTGTCTTAGATGGCTACACCTTC.

The chain is built from TRBV4-1 and TRBJ2-6; D not certain. Looked up from germline, CDR1 is MGHRA and CDR2 is YSYEKL. CDR3 length: 15 residues. The V and J ends lost 0 bases and 2 bases respectively, with 5 bases between them. This chain's CDR3 is CASSQDGAGANVLTF. The CDR3 DNA is TGCGCCAGCAGCCAAGATGGGGCTGGGGCCAACGTCCTGACTTTC.